This T cell receptor (beta chain) was documented in a study of T cell responses to AZD1222 COVID-19 vaccine. Generated by immunoSEQ multiplex PCR, the TCRdb table keeps only in-frame clones and is missing some. The sample carries some 63,000 clones, approximately 82% recorded once. CDR1 and CDR2 from the germline V gene are MNHEY and SMNVEV (reference sequence). V was cut by 5 bases and J by 0 bases, with 10 bases left in between. The CDR3 length is 15 residues. V is TRBV27 and J is TRBJ1-4; D may be TRBD1 (5 bases). This TCR came from an adult in good health. This material consisted of peripheral blood, taken on day 0 of AZD1222 vaccination. CDR3 region: CASSRQISTNEKLFF. The CDR3 bases are TGTGCCAGCAGTAGACAGATTTCAACTAATGAAAAACTGTTTTTT.